This TCR beta chain came from a study of blood T cell repertoires in COVID-19. Across the whole study: COVID-19 samples, acute and convalescent, were from the United States, Italy and Spain. T cells, B-cell-depleted T cells, or PBMCs provided the cDNA or gDNA that served as material.

V was cut by 6 bases and J by 3 bases, with 12 bases left in between. The V gene's germline CDR1 is SGHRS and CDR2 YFSETQ. This CDR3 is built from 13 residues. Per the study methods: The authors estimated nucleated cell counts from reference gene primer amplification. The protocol was immunoSEQ multiplex PCR, while the TCRdb copy is restricted to in-frame clones and leaves out a portion. V and J calls and clone size follow that table, whereas D and trimming were derived from the DNA. The table includes 250,000 or so clones, around 86% detected once. There are a few counts of this clone. The source is an elderly man with acute or convalescent COVID-19. Sequenced sample: peripheral blood. The chain is built from TRBV5-1 and TRBJ1-1; D gene ambiguous. DNA of the CDR3: TGCGCCAGCATGCGGGCCGAGGACACTGAAGCTTTCTTT. Translated, it gives CASMRAEDTEAFF.